This is a list of T cell receptor beta chains from one sample in a study of early T cells in non-severe SARS-CoV-2 infection. Each CDR3 protein is one row after TCRdb ran MiXCR on the 5' RACE reads. The sample includes approximately 43,000 distinct CDR3 sequences, approximately 7.1% of them seen just once. The sample comprised whole blood. The receptors were gathered from an adult who was a healthcare worker with PCR-confirmed SARS-CoV-2 infection or an uninfected control (not recorded which). Each CDR3 is given with its conserved first and last residue. The D gene is left open where the match is weak. Not all rows give a size; the values are once, few, many and, for expanded clones, a class.

abundance	v_gene	j_gene	len	d_gene	CDR3aa
NA	TRBV2	TRBJ1-6	17	NA	CASSVRGRDAYNSPLHF
few	TRBV9	TRBJ1-6	14	NA	CASSGRGEGSPLHF
many	TRBV7-9	TRBJ1-2	12	NA	CASSFGTDGYTF
NA	TRBV3-1	TRBJ1-6	16	NA	CASSLGPSRYNSPLHF
few	TRBV30	TRBJ2-7	14	TRBD2	CAWSLAGVSYEQYF
many	TRBV2	TRBJ2-7	13	NA	CASGGTFSYEQYF
few	TRBV6-5	TRBJ1-1	13	NA	CASTEGRGRGAFF
many	TRBV2	TRBJ2-6	16	TRBD1	CASSLPGGPGANVLTF
few	TRBV5-1	TRBJ1-1	16	NA	CASSLRGRPLNTEAFF
many	TRBV7-8	TRBJ2-3	12	NA	CASSLSTDTQYF
many	TRBV6-5	TRBJ2-5	15	NA	CASSSPRSRQETQYF
many	TRBV7-2	TRBJ2-3	12	TRBD2	CASRGGVDTQYF
medium-sized	TRBV14	TRBJ1-2	16	TRBD1	CASSQAGGQGVDGYTF
NA	TRBV11-2	TRBJ2-3	12	NA	CASSSSTDTQYF
many	TRBV6-2/TRBV6-3	TRBJ2-7	14	NA	CASSYSGGPGEQYF
few	TRBV6-2/TRBV6-3	TRBJ2-3	14	NA	CASRSRFRTDTQYF
many	TRBV7-9	TRBJ2-5	14	TRBD2	CASSLLAGEETQYF
many	TRBV12-3/TRBV12-4	TRBJ2-5	13	NA	CASAGATQETQYF
once	TRBV11-2	TRBJ2-2	15	TRBD1	CASSSTGLNTGELFF
many	TRBV6-2/TRBV6-3	TRBJ1-1	14	TRBD1	CASTLQGGQTEAFF
many	TRBV5-1	TRBJ1-1	14	TRBD1	CASSVDRGSTEAFF
few	TRBV4-2	TRBJ2-1	14	TRBD2	CASRPTSGVLEQFF
few	TRBV2	TRBJ1-1	14	TRBD1	CASSWDRANTEAFF
NA	TRBV5-4	TRBJ2-5	15	NA	CASSLAGDPQETQYF
few	TRBV6-2/TRBV6-3	TRBJ2-3	14	TRBD2	CASSSGGALDTQYF
NA	TRBV6-6	TRBJ2-2	15	NA	CASSQASGYAGELFF
many	TRBV3-1	TRBJ1-1	13	NA	CASSQDGGAEAFF
NA	TRBV4-1	TRBJ2-5	13	NA	CASSQTGLGPQYF
few	TRBV7-2	TRBJ2-5	11	NA	CASSHQETQYF
few	TRBV5-1	TRBJ2-5	11	NA	CASSFSETQYF
many	TRBV12-3/TRBV12-4	TRBJ2-7	13	NA	CASSLAGGGEQYF
few	TRBV6-5	TRBJ2-5	15	TRBD1	CASSWLDRASETQYF
many	TRBV3-1	TRBJ2-1	15	NA	CASSRGGQLFNEQFF
NA	TRBV3-1	TRBJ2-7	13	TRBD2	CASSPPLAGGLNF
NA	TRBV5-4	TRBJ1-1	15	TRBD1	CASSPPDRVNTEAFF
NA	TRBV20-1	TRBJ2-1	15	TRBD2	CSASSGGLGGSEEFF
many	TRBV6-6	TRBJ2-1	15	NA	CASSYLGGSYNEQFF
many	TRBV2	TRBJ1-1	14	NA	CASSEAPVNTEAFF
many	TRBV12-3/TRBV12-4	TRBJ2-2	16	TRBD2	CASSLVGGAPTGELFF
few	TRBV29-1	TRBJ1-2	11	TRBD1	CSVRGLYGYTF
many	TRBV28	TRBJ1-1	15	NA	CASSLSYRGGDEAFF
few	TRBV12-3/TRBV12-4	TRBJ1-2	10	NA	CASGSRGYTF
few	TRBV10-1	TRBJ1-1	14	NA	CASSESQGWTEAFF